The clone carrying this TCR beta chain was counted many times. The antigen is undetermined. This specimen comes from a study of Graves' ophthalmopathy and Graves' hyperthyroidism. Study-wide results and limits: The model achieved over 60% sensitivity and about 76% specificity for ophthalmopathy progression. Also, most clonotypes expanded in the thyroid above 0.001 frequency appeared in blood.

This CDR3 is built from 13 residues. The ends were cut back, 8 bases at V and 2 bases at J, with 13 bases in the middle. CDR1 and CDR2 from the germline V gene are MDHEN and SYDVKM. RNA transcripts were the source from which TCR beta CDR3 regions were amplified. HTBI primers primed a first-round RT-PCR, and a second-round multiplex PCR followed. TCRdb processed the multiplex PCR reads anew with MiXCR; each CDR3 protein has one entry. Of 350,000 to 450,000 distinct CDR3 sequences listed, around 21% are singletons. The sequence was collected from a woman aged 18-35 years with stable Graves' hyperthyroidism. Material for sequencing was peripheral blood. The rearrangement joins TRBV28 to TRBJ2-7; D gene unclear. The CDR3, as DNA: TGTGCCAGCGTTGCACGGGCCCCCTACGAGCAGTACTTC. It is translated as CASVARAPYEQYF.